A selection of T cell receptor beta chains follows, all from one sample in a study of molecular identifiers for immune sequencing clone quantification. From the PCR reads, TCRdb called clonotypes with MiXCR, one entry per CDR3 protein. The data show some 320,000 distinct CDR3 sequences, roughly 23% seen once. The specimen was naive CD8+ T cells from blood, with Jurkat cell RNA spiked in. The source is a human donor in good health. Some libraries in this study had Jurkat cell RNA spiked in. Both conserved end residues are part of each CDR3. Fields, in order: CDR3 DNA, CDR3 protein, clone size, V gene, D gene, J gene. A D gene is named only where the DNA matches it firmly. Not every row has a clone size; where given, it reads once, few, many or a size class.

DNA: TGTGCCAGCAGTACTCCTGACGACAGGGTTTCCTACGAGCAGTACTTC
CDR3: CASSTPDDRVSYEQYF
size: few
V: TRBV28
D: TRBD1
J: TRBJ2-7

DNA: TGTGCCAGCAGTGAAACTCCCTTGAGCTGGATCCAAGAGACCCAGTACTTC
CDR3: CASSETPLSWIQETQYF
size: few
V: TRBV6-2/TRBV6-3
D: .
J: TRBJ2-5

DNA: TGTGCCAGCAGTTACGGGGGACAGGTGCAAGGGACCCAGTACTTC
CDR3: CASSYGGQVQGTQYF
size: .
V: TRBV6-5
D: TRBD1
J: TRBJ2-5

DNA: TGTGCCAGCAGTCAACTAGCGATCGGCACCGGGGAGCTGTTTTTT
CDR3: CASSQLAIGTGELFF
size: .
V: TRBV12-3/TRBV12-4
D: TRBD2
J: TRBJ2-2

DNA: TGTGCCAGCAGCAAAGGGACAGTAGACACTGAAGCTTTCTTT
CDR3: CASSKGTVDTEAFF
size: .
V: TRBV7-9
D: TRBD1
J: TRBJ1-1

DNA: TGTGCCAGCAGCCACCTGCAAGCGGGGAGCTTAGATACGCAGTATTTT
CDR3: CASSHLQAGSLDTQYF
size: few
V: TRBV7-9
D: TRBD2
J: TRBJ2-3

DNA: TGTGCCATCAGACCCGGACGGGACGTGAACACCGGGGAGCTGTTTTTT
CDR3: CAIRPGRDVNTGELFF
size: few
V: TRBV10-3
D: .
J: TRBJ2-2

DNA: TGTGCCAGCAGCTTGTTCAGGTCCTCCTACGAGCAGTACTTC
CDR3: CASSLFRSSYEQYF
size: many
V: TRBV5-4
D: .
J: TRBJ2-7

DNA: TGTGCCAGCAGCTCCTATGAAGATACGCAGTATTTT
CDR3: CASSSYEDTQYF
size: many
V: TRBV12-3/TRBV12-4
D: .
J: TRBJ2-3

DNA: TGCGCCAGTTCTCCCCGGGGACGAATATATAACTATGGCTACACCTTC
CDR3: CASSPRGRIYNYGYTF
size: many
V: TRBV5-1
D: .
J: TRBJ1-2

DNA: TGTGCCAGCAGTCCACTAGCGGGGGGGCCGGGAGAGACCCAGTACTTC
CDR3: CASSPLAGGPGETQYF
size: .
V: TRBV27
D: TRBD2
J: TRBJ2-5

DNA: TGCAGTGCTAGCGTTACTAGTAGTGTTGGGAGTGAGCAGTTCTTC
CDR3: CSASVTSSVGSEQFF
size: many
V: TRBV20-1
D: .
J: TRBJ2-1

DNA: TGCGCCAGCAGCCAACGGGACAGATACAATGAGCAGTTCTTC
CDR3: CASSQRDRYNEQFF
size: many
V: TRBV4-1
D: TRBD1
J: TRBJ2-1

DNA: TGTGCCAGCAGTGAGACAGGCCGCAGGGATACGCAGTATTTT
CDR3: CASSETGRRDTQYF
size: many
V: TRBV2
D: .
J: TRBJ2-3

DNA: TGCGCCAGCAGCCAAGTATGGACAGGGAGAACCTACGAGCAGTACTTC
CDR3: CASSQVWTGRTYEQYF
size: many
V: TRBV4-1
D: TRBD1
J: TRBJ2-7

DNA: TGTGCCAGCAGTATGCGGGACTCCGGGCAAGAGACCCAGTACTTC
CDR3: CASSMRDSGQETQYF
size: .
V: TRBV7-6
D: .
J: TRBJ2-5

DNA: TGTGCCAGCAGCTTAATAGGGGTCGAGACCCAGTACTTC
CDR3: CASSLIGVETQYF
size: few
V: TRBV7-9
D: .
J: TRBJ2-5